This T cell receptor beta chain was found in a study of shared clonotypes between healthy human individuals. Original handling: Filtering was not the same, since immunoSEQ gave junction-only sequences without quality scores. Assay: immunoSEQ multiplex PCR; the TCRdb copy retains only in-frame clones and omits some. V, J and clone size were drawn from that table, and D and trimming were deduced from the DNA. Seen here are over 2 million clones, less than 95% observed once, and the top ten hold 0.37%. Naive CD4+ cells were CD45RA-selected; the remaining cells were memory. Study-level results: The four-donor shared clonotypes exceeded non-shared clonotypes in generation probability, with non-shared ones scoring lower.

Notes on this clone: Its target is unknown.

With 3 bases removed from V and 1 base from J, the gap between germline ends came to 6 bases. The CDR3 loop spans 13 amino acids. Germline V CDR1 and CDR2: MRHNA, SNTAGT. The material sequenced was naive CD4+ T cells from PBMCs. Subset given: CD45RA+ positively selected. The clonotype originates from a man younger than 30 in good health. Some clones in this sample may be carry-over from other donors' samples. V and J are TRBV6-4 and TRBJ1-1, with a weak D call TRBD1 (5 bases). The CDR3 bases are TGTGCCAGCAGTGATCAGGGGAACACTGAAGCTTTCTTT. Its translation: CASSDQGNTEAFF.